These T cell receptor beta chains were read from a single sample in a study of T-cell reconstitution after alpha-beta-depleted transplantation in children. TCRdb independently ran MiXCR on the PCR reads; one entry per CDR3 protein. In the table there are about 980,000 distinct CDR3 sequences, 25% to 30% of which are singletons. Here the sequenced sample was PBMCs, mostly from graft donor cells, taken 360 days after TCRalphabeta/CD19-depleted stem cell transplant. Every receptor here comes from a boy in the first two years of life who had a stem cell transplant for SCID, so the T cells may come from the graft donor. The CDR3 runs from the conserved cysteine through the conserved F or W. Fields, in order: CDR3 DNA, CDR3 protein, D gene, V gene, clone size, J gene. A D gene is named only where the DNA matches it firmly. Size is omitted from some rows. Given values are once, few, many or a class for expanded clones.

DNA: TGTGCCAGCAGTCCCACCCGGAGGACAGGGGCCCACGAGCAGTACTTC; CDR3: CASSPTRRTGAHEQYF; D: TRBD1; V: TRBV28; size: .; J: TRBJ2-7
DNA: TGTGCCAGCAGCTCTTACCAGGGGATCAACACTGAAGCTTTCTTT; CDR3: CASSSYQGINTEAFF; D: .; V: TRBV11-2; size: .; J: TRBJ1-1
DNA: TGTGCCACCAGCCAGGACGTTTCCTACGAGCAGTACTTC; CDR3: CATSQDVSYEQYF; D: .; V: TRBV15; size: many; J: TRBJ2-7
DNA: TGTGCCAGCAGCCCGAATGACAATGAGCAGTTCTTC; CDR3: CASSPNDNEQFF; D: .; V: TRBV7-9; size: few; J: TRBJ2-1
DNA: TGTGCCAGCAGCCCTCGTCCGGGGTTAGGTTACGAGCAGTACTTC; CDR3: CASSPRPGLGYEQYF; D: .; V: TRBV3-1; size: .; J: TRBJ2-7
DNA: TGTGCCAGCAGTTACCCCGGGCAGGCCTACGGGTATGGCTACACCTTC; CDR3: CASSYPGQAYGYGYTF; D: .; V: TRBV6-5; size: .; J: TRBJ1-2
DNA: TGCAGTGCGGGACTAGCGGGGAGCCTAGCCAAAAACATTCAGTACTTC; CDR3: CSAGLAGSLAKNIQYF; D: TRBD2; V: TRBV20-1; size: few; J: TRBJ2-4
DNA: TGTGCCAGCAGGGGCCTCCCCTACGAGCAGTACTTC; CDR3: CASRGLPYEQYF; D: .; V: TRBV27; size: .; J: TRBJ2-7
DNA: TGTGCCAGCAGCAAAGTTGGGACTAGCGGAAACAATGAGCAGTTCTTC; CDR3: CASSKVGTSGNNEQFF; D: TRBD2; V: TRBV7-3; size: .; J: TRBJ2-1
DNA: TGTGCCAGCAGTCCGCGGCGACTTCCCATCCCTCTCCGAGGAGATACGCAGTATTTT; CDR3: CASSPRRLPIPLRGDTQYF; D: .; V: TRBV12-3/TRBV12-4; size: once; J: TRBJ2-3
DNA: TGTGCCAGCAGCCGTTGGGACAATAAACAAGAGACCCAGTACTTC; CDR3: CASSRWDNKQETQYF; D: .; V: TRBV14; size: .; J: TRBJ2-5
DNA: TGCGCCAGCAGCTTGGGGACTAGCGGGGCTGATGAGCAGTTCTTC; CDR3: CASSLGTSGADEQFF; D: TRBD2; V: TRBV5-1; size: .; J: TRBJ2-1
DNA: TGTGCCAGCATCGGCAGTCTTAGCGTGGGGGAGCAGTACTTC; CDR3: CASIGSLSVGEQYF; D: .; V: TRBV28; size: few; J: TRBJ2-7
DNA: TGTGCCAGCAGTGAAACGCCAGGCCTCAACAATCAGCCCCAGCATTTT; CDR3: CASSETPGLNNQPQHF; D: .; V: TRBV6-1; size: .; J: TRBJ1-5
DNA: TGTGCCAGCAGGGCGGGACAGAGCTCCTACAATGAGCAGTTCTTC; CDR3: CASRAGQSSYNEQFF; D: .; V: TRBV12-3/TRBV12-4; size: .; J: TRBJ2-1
DNA: TGTGCCAGCAGTTTACGGTATTACGAGCAGTACTTC; CDR3: CASSLRYYEQYF; D: .; V: TRBV28; size: few; J: TRBJ2-7
DNA: TGTGCCAGCAGCTTGGGTGGGCGGGGGTCCTACACAGATACGCAGTATTTT; CDR3: CASSLGGRGSYTDTQYF; D: TRBD2; V: TRBV5-5; size: .; J: TRBJ2-3
DNA: TGTGCCAGCAGCTTCTTTAGGACAGGGAAAGAGACCCAGTACTTC; CDR3: CASSFFRTGKETQYF; D: TRBD1; V: TRBV7-9; size: .; J: TRBJ2-5
DNA: TGTGCCAGCAGCTCCGTATGGACAGGCCCCGGGGAGCTGTTTTTT; CDR3: CASSSVWTGPGELFF; D: TRBD1; V: TRBV12-3/TRBV12-4; size: .; J: TRBJ2-2
DNA: TGCAGCGTTGTCCGGCTTTCTGAAGCTTTCTTT; CDR3: CSVVRLSEAFF; D: .; V: TRBV29-1; size: .; J: TRBJ1-1
DNA: TGTGCCAGCAGCCAACCCAGGGGCTTGAACACTGAAGCTTTCTTT; CDR3: CASSQPRGLNTEAFF; D: .; V: TRBV3-1; size: .; J: TRBJ1-1
DNA: TGCAGCGTCGGGACAGGGAAAGGAACCTACGAGCAGTACTTC; CDR3: CSVGTGKGTYEQYF; D: TRBD1; V: TRBV29-1; size: .; J: TRBJ2-7
DNA: TGTGCCAGCAGCGTGGGCAGGACCCACTCTGGAAACACCATATATTTT; CDR3: CASSVGRTHSGNTIYF; D: .; V: TRBV9; size: few; J: TRBJ1-3
DNA: TGCAGTGCTTATCCCCTGGGGCGGGGGGGGCCGGAGGAGACCCAGTACTTC; CDR3: CSAYPLGRGGPEETQYF; D: TRBD2; V: TRBV20-1; size: few; J: TRBJ2-5